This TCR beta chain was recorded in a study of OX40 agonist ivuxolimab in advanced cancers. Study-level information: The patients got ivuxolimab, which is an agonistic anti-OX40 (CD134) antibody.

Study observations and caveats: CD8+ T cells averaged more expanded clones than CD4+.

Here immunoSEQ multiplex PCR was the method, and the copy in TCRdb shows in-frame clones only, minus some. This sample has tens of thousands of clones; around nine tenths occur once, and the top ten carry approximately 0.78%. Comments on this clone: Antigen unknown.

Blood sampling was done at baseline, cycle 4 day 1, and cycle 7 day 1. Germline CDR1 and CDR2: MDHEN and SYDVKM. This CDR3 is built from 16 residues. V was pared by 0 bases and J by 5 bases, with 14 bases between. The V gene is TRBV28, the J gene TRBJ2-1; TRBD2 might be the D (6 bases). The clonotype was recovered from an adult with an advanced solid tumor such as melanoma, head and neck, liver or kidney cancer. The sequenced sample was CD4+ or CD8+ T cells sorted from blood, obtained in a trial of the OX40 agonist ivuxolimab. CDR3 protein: CASSLWGLLRNNEQFF. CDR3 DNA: TGTGCCAGCAGTTTATGGGGACTCCTGAGAAACAATGAGCAGTTCTTC.